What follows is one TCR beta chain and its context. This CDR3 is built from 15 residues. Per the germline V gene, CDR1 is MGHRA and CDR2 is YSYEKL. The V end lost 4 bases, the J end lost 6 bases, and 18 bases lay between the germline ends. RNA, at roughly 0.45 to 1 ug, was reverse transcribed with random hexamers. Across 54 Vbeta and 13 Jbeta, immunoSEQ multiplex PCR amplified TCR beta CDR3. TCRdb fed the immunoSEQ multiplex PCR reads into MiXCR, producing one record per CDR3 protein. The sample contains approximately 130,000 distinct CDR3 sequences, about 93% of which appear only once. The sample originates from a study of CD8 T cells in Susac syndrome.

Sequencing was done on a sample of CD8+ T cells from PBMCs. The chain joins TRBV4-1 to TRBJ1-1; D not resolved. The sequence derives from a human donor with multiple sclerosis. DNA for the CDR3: TGCGCCAGCAGCCTCGGGTTTTGGGGAAGAGCTGAAGCTTTCTTT. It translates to CASSLGFWGRAEAFF.